This is a list of T cell receptor beta chains from one sample in a study of shared clonotypes between healthy human individuals. TCRdb's table, derived via immunoSEQ multiplex PCR, lists solely in-frame clones and lacks some. This sample has about 980,000 clones; around 80% occur once, and the top ten carry over 1.3%. Sequencing was carried out using memory CD4+ T cells sorted from blood. Receptors were obtained from a man in his late teens or twenties in good health. The CDR3 runs from the conserved cysteine through the conserved F or W. A D gene is named only where the DNA matches it firmly. Only part of the rows carry a size: once, few, many, or a class if the clone is expanded.

TRBJ2-7,.,TRBD2,TRBV5-1,CASSLGFGGGYEQYF,TGCGCCAGCAGCTTGGGATTCGGCGGGGGCTACGAGCAGTACTTC
TRBJ2-1,few,.,TRBV29-1,CSARDNPGHEQFF,TGCAGCGCGCGGGACAACCCAGGGCATGAGCAGTTCTTC
TRBJ1-2,.,TRBD1,TRBV29-1,CSVGDRGGYGYTF,TGCAGCGTTGGGGACAGGGGAGGTTATGGCTACACCTTC
TRBJ2-1,.,.,TRBV6-4,CASSVDGGGNEQFF,TGTGCCAGCAGTGTGGACGGAGGGGGGAATGAGCAGTTCTTC
TRBJ2-7,few,.,TRBV5-4,CASSSGNSLGHEQYF,TGTGCCAGCAGCTCAGGGAATTCCCTAGGCCACGAGCAGTACTTC
TRBJ2-7,few,.,TRBV5-4,CASSLARAGRSEQYF,TGTGCCAGCAGCTTGGCCCGGGCAGGGCGAAGCGAGCAGTACTTC
TRBJ1-2,many,.,TRBV18,CASSPDSLYGYTF,TGTGCCAGCTCACCAGACAGTCTCTATGGCTACACCTTC
TRBJ1-5,few,.,TRBV15,CATRDWRGENQPQHF,TGTGCCACCAGGGACTGGAGGGGCGAAAATCAGCCCCAGCATTTT
TRBJ2-7,.,.,TRBV2,CASTLTGSSYEQYF,TGTGCCAGCACCCTGACAGGAAGCTCCTACGAGCAGTACTTC
TRBJ2-1,.,.,TRBV5-1,CASRRGDFGTGSYNEQFF,TGCGCCAGCCGAAGAGGGGATTTTGGTACGGGCTCCTACAATGAGCAGTTCTTC
TRBJ1-2,.,TRBD1,TRBV19,CASSPEGQGAGYTF,TGTGCCAGTAGTCCGGAGGGACAGGGGGCTGGCTACACCTTC
TRBJ2-3,.,.,TRBV5-1,CASSFTGGTTDTQYF,TGCGCCAGCAGCTTTACCGGGGGAACCACAGATACGCAGTATTTT
TRBJ2-2,.,.,TRBV10-3,CAISGEQGIAGELFF,TGTGCCATCAGTGGAGAACAGGGTATTGCCGGGGAGCTGTTTTTT
TRBJ2-3,few,TRBD2,TRBV2,CATQRLAGADTQYF,TGTGCCACCCAAAGACTAGCGGGGGCAGATACGCAGTATTTT
TRBJ2-2,.,.,TRBV25-1,CASSSLGGVLNTGELFF,TGTGCCAGCAGTTCTCTTGGGGGAGTCTTGAACACCGGGGAGCTGTTTTTT
TRBJ1-1,.,.,TRBV7-9,CASSSNRGRGMNTEAFF,TGTGCCAGCAGCTCCAACCGTGGGAGAGGGATGAACACTGAAGCTTTCTTT
TRBJ2-3,.,.,TRBV27,CASSSIGAELTDTQYF,TGTGCCAGCAGTTCAATTGGGGCAGAGCTAACAGATACGCAGTATTTT
TRBJ2-7,.,TRBD1,TRBV10-3,CASGQASSYEQYF,TGTGCCAGCGGACAGGCTAGTAGCTACGAGCAGTACTTC
TRBJ1-1,once,.,TRBV28,CASSLPQGGNTEAFF,TGTGCCAGCAGTTTACCCCAAGGAGGGAACACTGAAGCTTTCTTT
TRBJ1-4,.,.,TRBV18,CASSPASGVTNEKLFF,TGTGCCAGCTCACCGGCAAGCGGGGTAACTAATGAAAAACTGTTTTTT
TRBJ2-1,.,.,TRBV19,CASSIRLSYNEQFF,TGTGCCAGTAGTATAAGGCTGTCCTACAATGAGCAGTTCTTC
TRBJ2-7,once,.,TRBV7-2,CASSLTAVVF,TGTGCCAGCAGCTTGACAGCTGTAGTCTTC
TRBJ1-6,.,.,TRBV7-2,CASSVSRRGHSPLHF,TGTGCCAGCAGCGTATCCCGACGGGGGCACTCACCCCTCCACTTT
TRBJ2-2,.,TRBD1,TRBV11-2,CASSLGAGGNTGELFF,TGTGCCAGCAGCTTAGGGGCAGGGGGCAACACCGGGGAGCTGTTTTTT
TRBJ2-1,.,TRBD1,TRBV27,CASSTGPGQPDNEQFF,TGTGCCAGCAGTACTGGGCCGGGACAGCCAGACAATGAGCAGTTCTTC
TRBJ2-7,.,TRBD2,TRBV5-6,CASSLAGSGWYEQYF,TGTGCCAGCAGCTTGGCGGGTAGCGGGTGGTACGAGCAGTACTTC
TRBJ1-2,.,.,TRBV5-1,CASSSDGGLRGGYTF,TGCGCCAGCAGCAGTGATGGGGGTCTAAGAGGTGGCTACACCTTC